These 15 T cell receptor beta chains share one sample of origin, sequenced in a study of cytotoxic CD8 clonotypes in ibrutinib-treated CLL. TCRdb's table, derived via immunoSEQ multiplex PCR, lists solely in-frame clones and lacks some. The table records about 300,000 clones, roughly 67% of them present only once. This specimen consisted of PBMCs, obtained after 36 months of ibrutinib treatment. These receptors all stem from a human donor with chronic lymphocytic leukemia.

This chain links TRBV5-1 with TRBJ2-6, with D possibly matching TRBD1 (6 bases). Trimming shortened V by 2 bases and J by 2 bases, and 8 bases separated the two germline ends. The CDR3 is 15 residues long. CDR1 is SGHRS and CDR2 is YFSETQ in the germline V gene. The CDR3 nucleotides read TGCGCCAGCAGCTTACAGGGAGCTGGGGCCAACGTCCTGACTTTC. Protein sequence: CASSLQGAGANVLTF.

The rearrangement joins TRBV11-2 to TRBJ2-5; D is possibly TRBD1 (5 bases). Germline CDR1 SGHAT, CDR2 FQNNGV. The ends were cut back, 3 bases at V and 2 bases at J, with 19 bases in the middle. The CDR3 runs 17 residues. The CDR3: CASSLPLPPPGQETQYF. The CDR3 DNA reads TGTGCCAGCAGCTTGCCCCTTCCTCCCCCAGGGCAAGAGACCCAGTACTTC.

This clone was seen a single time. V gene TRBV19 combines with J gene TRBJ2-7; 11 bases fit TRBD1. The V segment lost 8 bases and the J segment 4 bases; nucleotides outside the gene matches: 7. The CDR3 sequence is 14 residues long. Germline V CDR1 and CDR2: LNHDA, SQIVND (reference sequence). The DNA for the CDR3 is TGTGCCAGTCAACCGGGACAGGGGGGTTACGAGCAGTACTTC. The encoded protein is CASQPGQGGYEQYF.

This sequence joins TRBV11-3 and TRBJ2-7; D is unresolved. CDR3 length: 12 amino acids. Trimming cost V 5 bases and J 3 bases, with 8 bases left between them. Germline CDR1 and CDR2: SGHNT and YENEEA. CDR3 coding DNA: TGTGCCAGCAGCGCTGACAACTACGAGCAGTACTTC. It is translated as CASSADNYEQYF.

The CDR3 DNA is TGCGCCAGCAGTGAGGTTGGACTCGCTTCATACAATGAGCAGTTCTTC. Translated: CASSEVGLASYNEQFF. The rearrangement links TRBV10-1 to TRBJ2-1, with D tentatively TRBD2 (5 bases). V was clipped by 2 bases and J by 4 bases, with 15 bases between them. The CDR3 runs 16 residues. CDR1 and CDR2 (germline): WNHNN, SYGVQD (reference sequence).

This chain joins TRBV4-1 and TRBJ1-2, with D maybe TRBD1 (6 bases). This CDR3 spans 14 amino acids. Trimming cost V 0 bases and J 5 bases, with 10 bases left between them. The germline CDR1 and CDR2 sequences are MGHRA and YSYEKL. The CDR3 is CASSQDPGTYGYTF. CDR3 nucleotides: TGCGCCAGCAGCCAAGACCCAGGGACATATGGCTACACCTTC.

The CDR3: CASSAASGGFEQFF. The CDR3 DNA is TGTGCCAGCAGCGCGGCTAGCGGGGGCTTTGAGCAGTTCTTC. The chain uses TRBV9 and TRBJ2-1; 10 nucleotides agree with TRBD2. Per germline, CDR1 SGDLS and CDR2 YYNGEE. This CDR3 comprises 14 residues. After removal of 3 bases from V and 9 bases from J, the junction contained 6 bases not matched to a gene.

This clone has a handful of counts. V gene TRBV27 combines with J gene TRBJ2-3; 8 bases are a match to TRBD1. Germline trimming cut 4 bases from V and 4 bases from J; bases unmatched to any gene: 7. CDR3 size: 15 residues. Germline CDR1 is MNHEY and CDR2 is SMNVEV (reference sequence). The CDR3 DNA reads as TGTGCCAGCAGTTGGGGAGGACAGGGAGCAGATACGCAGTATTTT. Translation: CASSWGGQGADTQYF.

As DNA, the CDR3 is TGTGCCAGCAGTTTAGGGGGAGGGCCAGATACGCAGTATTTT. Amino acid sequence: CASSLGGGPDTQYF. V gene TRBV27 combines with J gene TRBJ2-3; TRBD2 matches 7 bases. The ends lost 2 bases at V and 4 bases at J; junction bases unmatched: 3. From germline, CDR1 is MNHEY and CDR2 SMNVEV (reference sequence). This CDR3 contains 14 residues.

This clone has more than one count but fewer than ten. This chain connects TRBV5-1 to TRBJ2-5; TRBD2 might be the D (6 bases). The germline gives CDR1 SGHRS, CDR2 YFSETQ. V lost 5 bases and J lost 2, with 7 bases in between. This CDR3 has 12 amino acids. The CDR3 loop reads CASRSGQETQYF. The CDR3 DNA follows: TGCGCCAGCAGGAGCGGGCAAGAGACCCAGTACTTC.

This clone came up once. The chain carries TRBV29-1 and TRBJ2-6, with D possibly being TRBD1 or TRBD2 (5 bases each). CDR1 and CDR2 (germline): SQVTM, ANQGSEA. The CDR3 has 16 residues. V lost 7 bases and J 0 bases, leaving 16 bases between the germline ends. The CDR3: CSAVGQGVSGANVLTF. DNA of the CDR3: TGCAGCGCCGTGGGCCAGGGAGTCTCTGGGGCCAACGTCCTGACTTTC.

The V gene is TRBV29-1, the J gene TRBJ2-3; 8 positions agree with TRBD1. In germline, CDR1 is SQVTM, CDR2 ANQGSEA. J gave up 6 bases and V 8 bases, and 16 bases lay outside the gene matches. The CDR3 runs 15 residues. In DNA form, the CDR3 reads TGCAGCACCCCAGGGGGCCTGGGAATTCGGGATACGCAGTATTTT. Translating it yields CSTPGGLGIRDTQYF.

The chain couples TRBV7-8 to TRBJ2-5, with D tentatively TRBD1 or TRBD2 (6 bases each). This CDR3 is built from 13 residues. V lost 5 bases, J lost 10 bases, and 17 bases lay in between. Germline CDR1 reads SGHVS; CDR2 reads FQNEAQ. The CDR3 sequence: CASSAGQVMGQYF. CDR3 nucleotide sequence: TGTGCCAGCAGCGCGGGACAAGTAATGGGCCAGTACTTC.

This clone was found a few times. The CDR3 DNA is TGCAGCGTTGGGAGGGCTGTCTCCTACGAGCAGTACTTC. It codes for CSVGRAVSYEQYF. The genes are TRBV29-1 and TRBJ2-7, with D perhaps TRBD2 (6 bases). The length of the CDR3 is 13 residues. From germline, CDR1 is SQVTM and CDR2 ANQGSEA. The V gene lost 4 bases and the J gene lost 0 bases, with 10 bases spanning the gap.

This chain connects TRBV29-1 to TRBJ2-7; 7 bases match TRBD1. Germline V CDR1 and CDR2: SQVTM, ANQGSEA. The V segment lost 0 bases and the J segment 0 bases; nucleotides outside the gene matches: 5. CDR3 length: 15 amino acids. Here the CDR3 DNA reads TGCAGCGTTGAAGAAAGCCGGGACAGCTCCTACGAGCAGTACTTC. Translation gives CSVEESRDSSYEQYF.